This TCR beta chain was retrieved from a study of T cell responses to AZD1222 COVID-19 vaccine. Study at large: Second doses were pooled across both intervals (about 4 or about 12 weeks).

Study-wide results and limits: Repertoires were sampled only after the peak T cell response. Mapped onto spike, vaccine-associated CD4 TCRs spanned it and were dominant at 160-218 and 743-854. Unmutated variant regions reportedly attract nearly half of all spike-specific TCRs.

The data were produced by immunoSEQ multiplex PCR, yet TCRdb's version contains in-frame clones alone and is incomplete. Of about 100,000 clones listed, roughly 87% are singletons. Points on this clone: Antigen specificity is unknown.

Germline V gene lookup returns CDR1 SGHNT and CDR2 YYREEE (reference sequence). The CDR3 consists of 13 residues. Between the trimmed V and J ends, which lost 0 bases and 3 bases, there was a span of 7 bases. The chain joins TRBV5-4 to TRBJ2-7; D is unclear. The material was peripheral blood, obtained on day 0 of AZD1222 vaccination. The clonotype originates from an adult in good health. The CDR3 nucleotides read TGTGCCAGCAGCTTGGGGGTAGACTACGAGCAGTACTTC. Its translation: CASSLGVDYEQYF.